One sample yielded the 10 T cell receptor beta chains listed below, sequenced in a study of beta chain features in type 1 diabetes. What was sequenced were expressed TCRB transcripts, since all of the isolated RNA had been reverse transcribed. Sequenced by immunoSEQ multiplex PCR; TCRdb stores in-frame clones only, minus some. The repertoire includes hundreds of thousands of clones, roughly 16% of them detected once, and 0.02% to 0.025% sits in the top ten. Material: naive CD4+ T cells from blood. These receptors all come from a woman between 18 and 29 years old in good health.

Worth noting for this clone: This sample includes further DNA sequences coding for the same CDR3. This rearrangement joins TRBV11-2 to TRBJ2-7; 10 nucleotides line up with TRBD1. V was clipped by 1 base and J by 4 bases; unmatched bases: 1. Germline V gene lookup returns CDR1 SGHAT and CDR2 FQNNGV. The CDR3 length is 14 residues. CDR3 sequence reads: CASSLGTGGYEQYF. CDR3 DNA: TGTGCCAGCAGCTTAGGGACAGGGGGGTACGAGCAGTACTTC.

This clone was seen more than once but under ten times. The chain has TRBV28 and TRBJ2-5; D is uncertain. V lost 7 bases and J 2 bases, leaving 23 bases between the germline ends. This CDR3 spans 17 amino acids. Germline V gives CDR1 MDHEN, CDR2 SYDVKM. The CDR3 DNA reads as TGTGCCAGCAAAAAATCTCCGGGTCATACCATACAAGAGACCCAGTACTTC. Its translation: CASKKSPGHTIQETQYF. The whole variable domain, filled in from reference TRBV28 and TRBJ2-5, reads DVKVTQSSRYLVKRTGEKVFLECVQDMDHENMFWYRQDPGLGLRLIYFSYDVKMKEKGDIPEGYSVSREKKERFSLILESASTNQTSMYLCASKKSPGHTIQETQYFGPGTRLLVL.

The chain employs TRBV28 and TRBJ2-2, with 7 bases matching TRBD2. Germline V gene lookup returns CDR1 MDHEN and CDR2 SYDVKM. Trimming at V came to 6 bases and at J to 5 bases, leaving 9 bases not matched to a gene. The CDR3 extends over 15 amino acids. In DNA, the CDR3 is TGTGCCAGCAGAGATGTGGCTAGCGGAACCGGGGAGCTGTTTTTT. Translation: CASRDVASGTGELFF.

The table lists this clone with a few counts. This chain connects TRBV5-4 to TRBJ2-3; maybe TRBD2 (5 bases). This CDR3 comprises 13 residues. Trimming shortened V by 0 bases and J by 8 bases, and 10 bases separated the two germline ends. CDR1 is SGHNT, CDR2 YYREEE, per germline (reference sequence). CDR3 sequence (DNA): TGTGCCAGCAGCTTGGACGCCGAGGGTACGCAGTATTTT. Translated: CASSLDAEGTQYF.

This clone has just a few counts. The CDR3 protein is CASSPGLAGSRREFF. CDR3 DNA: TGTGCCAGCTCGCCCGGACTAGCGGGATCCCGGCGGGAGTTCTTC. The chain has TRBV9 and TRBJ2-1; 12 positions agree with TRBD2. There are 15 residues in the CDR3. Germline V gives CDR1 SGDLS, CDR2 YYNGEE. The trim removed 7 bases at V and 14 bases at J, leaving 16 bases unmatched.

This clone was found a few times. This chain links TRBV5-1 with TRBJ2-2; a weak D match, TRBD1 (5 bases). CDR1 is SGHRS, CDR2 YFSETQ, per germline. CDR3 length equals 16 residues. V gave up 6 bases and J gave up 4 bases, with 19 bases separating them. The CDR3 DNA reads TGCGCCAGCACCCTTAAGGGGAAGTTGGGCACCGGGGAGCTGTTTTTT. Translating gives CASTLKGKLGTGELFF.

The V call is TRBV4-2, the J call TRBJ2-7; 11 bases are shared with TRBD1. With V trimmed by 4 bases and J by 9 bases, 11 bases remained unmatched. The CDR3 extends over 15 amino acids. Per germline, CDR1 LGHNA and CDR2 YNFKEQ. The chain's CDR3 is CASSPLGQGADVQYF. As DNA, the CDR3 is TGTGCCAGCAGCCCTCTCGGACAGGGGGCGGACGTGCAGTACTTC.

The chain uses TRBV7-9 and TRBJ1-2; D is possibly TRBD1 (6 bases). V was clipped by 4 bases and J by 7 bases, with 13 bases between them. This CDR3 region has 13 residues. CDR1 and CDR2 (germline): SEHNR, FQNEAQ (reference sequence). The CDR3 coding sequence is TGTGCCAGCAGCTACCTCGTCAGGGGTGGCTACACCTTC. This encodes CASSYLVRGGYTF.

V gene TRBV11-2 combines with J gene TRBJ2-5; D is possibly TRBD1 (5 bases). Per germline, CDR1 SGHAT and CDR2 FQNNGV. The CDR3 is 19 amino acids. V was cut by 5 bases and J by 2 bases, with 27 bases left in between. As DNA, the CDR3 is TGTGCCAGCAGCCCTCAGCTTCGAGCCGCAGGGATGGGTCAAGAGACCCAGTACTTC. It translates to CASSPQLRAAGMGQETQYF.

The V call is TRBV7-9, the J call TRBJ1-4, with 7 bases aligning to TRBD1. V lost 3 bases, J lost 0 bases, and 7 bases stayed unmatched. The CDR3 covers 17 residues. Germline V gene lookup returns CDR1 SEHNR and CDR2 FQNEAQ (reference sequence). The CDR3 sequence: CASSLGQISATNEKLFF. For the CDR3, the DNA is TGTGCCAGCAGCTTGGGACAGATCAGTGCAACTAATGAAAAACTGTTTTTT.